The rows below give T cell receptor beta chains drawn from one sample of a study of T cells in Graves' hyperthyroidism and ophthalmopathy. TCRdb independently ran MiXCR on the multiplex PCR reads; one entry per CDR3 protein. The sample includes a few hundred thousand distinct CDR3 sequences, approximately 14% of them seen just once. Source material: blood. Receptors were obtained from a woman younger than 45 with Graves' hyperthyroidism. CDR3s include the opening cysteine and the closing phenylalanine or tryptophan. D genes are given only for firm matches. For some rows the clone size is stated as once, few or many, or as a class when expanded; others skip it.

clone size,D gene,J gene,V gene,CDR3 DNA,CDR3 protein
few,TRBD1,TRBJ2-2,TRBV29-1,TGCAGCGTCCAGGACAGGGTATGGACCGGGGAGCTGTTTTTT,CSVQDRVWTGELFF
NA,TRBD2,TRBJ2-1,TRBV6-1,TGTGCCATCAGTGATGCAGGGCGGGAGGTCAATGAGCAGTTCTTC,CAISDAGREVNEQFF
NA,TRBD2,TRBJ2-2,TRBV19,TGTGCCAGTAACTTCCTAGCGGGAGTTCCCGGGGAGCTGCTTTTT,CASNFLAGVPGELLF
many,NA,TRBJ2-1,TRBV24-1,TGTGCCACCATAACAGTCAGGACGAATGAGCAGTTCTTC,CATITVRTNEQFF
many,NA,TRBJ2-1,TRBV14,TGTGCCAGCAGCCAAGACTATTCCTACAATGAGCAGTTCTTC,CASSQDYSYNEQFF
many,TRBD2,TRBJ2-5,TRBV27,TGTGCCAGCAGTGCCGGACCGGGGGGGGAGACCCAGTACTTC,CASSAGPGGETQYF
NA,NA,TRBJ1-3,TRBV30,TGTGCCTGGAGTACCTCCGGGCGACCTGGAAACACCATATATTTT,CAWSTSGRPGNTIYF
many,TRBD1,TRBJ1-5,TRBV28,TGTGCCAGCAGTTTACCAGGGGGCGCCCAGCCCCAGCATTTT,CASSLPGGAQPQHF
many,NA,TRBJ2-1,TRBV30,TGTGCCTGGAGTGGTTTGTACAATGAGCAGTTCTTC,CAWSGLYNEQFF
many,TRBD1,TRBJ2-5,TRBV28,TGTGCCAGCACGAATGAAATGGGACAGCCACAAGAGACCCAGTACTTC,CASTNEMGQPQETQYF
many,NA,TRBJ1-5,TRBV12-3/TRBV12-4,TGTGCCAGCAGTCCCCGGGGCAGGGATCGCAATCAGCCCCAGCATTTT,CASSPRGRDRNQPQHF
few,NA,TRBJ2-2,TRBV3-1,TGTGCCAGCAGCCAGAGGACCAACACCGGGGAGCTGTTTTTT,CASSQRTNTGELFF
many,TRBD2,TRBJ2-3,TRBV28,TGTGCCAGCAGTTTCCACGCACCGACTAGCGGACGCACAGATACGCAGTATTTT,CASSFHAPTSGRTDTQYF
NA,TRBD1,TRBJ1-2,TRBV4-1,TGCGCCAGCAGCCAAGGCGCGACAGGGGTAGATGGCTACACCTTC,CASSQGATGVDGYTF
NA,TRBD1,TRBJ1-5,TRBV6-1,TGTGCCAGCAGTGAAGAGGAGGGACAGGGCCATCAGCCCCAGCATTTT,CASSEEEGQGHQPQHF
NA,NA,TRBJ2-7,TRBV10-3,TGTGCCATCAGTGAGTCGGCAGCACGCGCCTACGAGCAGTACTTC,CAISESAARAYEQYF
many,TRBD1,TRBJ1-5,TRBV2,TGTGCCAGCAGTGTGGACAGGGGCGACAATCAGCCCCAGCATTTT,CASSVDRGDNQPQHF
NA,NA,TRBJ1-5,TRBV11-2,TGCGCCAGCAGCCAAGCTGACGGTCAGCCCCAGCATTTT,CASSQADGQPQHF
few,NA,TRBJ2-2,TRBV6-5,TGTGCCAGCAGTTACGGCCGCGCTCGGGCCGGGGAGCTGTTTTTT,CASSYGRARAGELFF
many,TRBD1,TRBJ1-1,TRBV19,TGTGCCAGTAGTCAACAGGGGATAAACACTGAAGCTTTCTTT,CASSQQGINTEAFF
many,TRBD2,TRBJ2-7,TRBV6-5,TGTGCCAGCAGTTACCGCGGGGGGGAGCAGTACTTC,CASSYRGGEQYF
few,NA,TRBJ2-3,TRBV19,TGTGCCAGTAGTATGTTGCTGGGGGGCACAGATACGCAGTATTTT,CASSMLLGGTDTQYF
NA,NA,TRBJ2-2,TRBV27,TGTGCCAGCAGTTTATACGGACTGAACACCGGGGAGCTGTTTTTT,CASSLYGLNTGELFF
few,TRBD2,TRBJ2-1,TRBV9,TGTGCCAGCAGCAGACTAGCGCAAGTCTCCTACAATGAGCAGTTCTTC,CASSRLAQVSYNEQFF
many,TRBD2,TRBJ2-7,TRBV20-1,TGCAGTGCTAGGCGGGCGGGAGTCCTCGAGCAGTACTTC,CSARRAGVLEQYF
NA,TRBD2,TRBJ2-2,TRBV10-3,TGTGCCATCAGGGGGACTAGCAACACCGGGGAGCTGTTTTTT,CAIRGTSNTGELFF
many,TRBD2,TRBJ2-3,TRBV20-1,TGCAGTGCTAGAAGGGTTAGCGGGAGTTCAGATACGCAGTATTTT,CSARRVSGSSDTQYF
NA,NA,TRBJ1-5,TRBV5-1,TGCGCCAGCAGCTTGGTAGAAAGGGTACAGCCCCAGCATTTT,CASSLVERVQPQHF
many,NA,TRBJ1-1,TRBV6-1,TGTGCCAGCAGCGCCATGGCCCAAAGTGGCAACACTGAAGCTTTCTTT,CASSAMAQSGNTEAFF
many,TRBD2,TRBJ2-7,TRBV7-9,TGTGCCAGCAGCTATAGCGGGAATTCCCACGAGCAGTACTTC,CASSYSGNSHEQYF
many,TRBD1,TRBJ2-1,TRBV5-1,TGCGCCAGCAGCCCCGAACTCCGGGACAGGGGTTACAATGAGCAGTTCTTC,CASSPELRDRGYNEQFF
many,NA,TRBJ2-1,TRBV6-1,TGTGCCACCCCGGACAGATATTCCAATGAGCAGTTCTTC,CATPDRYSNEQFF
few,NA,TRBJ2-2,TRBV20-1,TGCAGTGCTAGAGACCCGTTGACTAGCACCGGGGAGCTGTTTTTT,CSARDPLTSTGELFF
many,NA,TRBJ2-2,TRBV4-1,TGCGCCAGCAGCCAAGATGACCCTTTTGGGAGGATCGGGGAGCTGTTTTTT,CASSQDDPFGRIGELFF
many,TRBD2,TRBJ2-7,TRBV18,TGTGCCAGCTCACCACCGGGGACTAGCGGGATGGGCGAGCAGTACTTC,CASSPPGTSGMGEQYF
NA,NA,TRBJ1-2,TRBV19,TGTGCCAGTAGACCAGAGGGGATAGCTAACTATGGCTACACCTTC,CASRPEGIANYGYTF
many,TRBD2,TRBJ2-1,TRBV27,TGTGCCGCGGGGGGCGAGCGGGAGGGCTTCTATGAGCAGTTCTTC,CAAGGEREGFYEQFF
many,TRBD1,TRBJ1-5,TRBV10-3,TGTGCCATCAGTGAGTTTTTAGGGACAGGGGACAGCAATCAGCCCCAGCATTTT,CAISEFLGTGDSNQPQHF
many,NA,TRBJ1-4,TRBV30,TGTGCCTGGAGTGTGTTGCAGGGAGGGGAAAAACTGTTTTTT,CAWSVLQGGEKLFF
NA,TRBD2,TRBJ2-4,TRBV5-8,TGTGCCAGCAGCTTGGCACCGGGACTAGCGGGAGGGTTAGCCAAAAACATTCAGTACTTC,CASSLAPGLAGGLAKNIQYF